Listed below are T cell receptor beta chains from one sample, sequenced in a study of blood T cell repertoires in COVID-19. Sequencing used immunoSEQ multiplex PCR; TCRdb keeps in-frame clones, though not all of them. The data hold tens of thousands of clones, with roughly 76% observed a single time. Sequencing was done on a sample of peripheral blood. The receptors come from a woman older than 75 with active or convalescent COVID-19. The CDR3 runs from the conserved cysteine through the conserved F or W. The D gene is left open where the match is weak. The size entry is marked missing in some rows and otherwise reads once, few, many or a size class.

CDR3: CASSLGVTRDRDEKLFF; DNA: TGTGCCAGCAGCTTGGGGGTTACGCGGGACAGGGACGAAAAACTGTTTTTT; D: TRBD1; V: TRBV5-5; size: NA; J: TRBJ1-4
CDR3: CASRTVDTGGRVEQYF; DNA: TGTGCCAGCAGGACCGTGGACACGGGAGGCAGGGTCGAGCAGTACTTC; D: TRBD2; V: TRBV11-2; size: NA; J: TRBJ2-7
CDR3: CARTSGGYNEQFF; DNA: TGTGCCCGAACTAGCGGGGGGTACAATGAGCAGTTCTTC; D: TRBD2; V: TRBV30; size: NA; J: TRBJ2-1
CDR3: CASSPGLASWSSYNEQFF; DNA: TGCGCCAGCAGCCCGGGACTAGCCTCTTGGAGCTCCTACAATGAGCAGTTCTTC; D: TRBD2; V: TRBV5-1; size: once; J: TRBJ2-1
CDR3: CATSGMRGGLNEQFF; DNA: TGTGCCACCAGCGGAATGCGGGGGGGCCTCAATGAGCAGTTCTTC; D: TRBD2; V: TRBV15; size: NA; J: TRBJ2-1
CDR3: CSARTGGAGYGYTF; DNA: TGCAGCGCCCGAACAGGGGGCGCCGGCTATGGCTACACCTTC; D: TRBD1; V: TRBV29-1; size: NA; J: TRBJ1-2
CDR3: CASSLKLRLVISYEQYF; DNA: TGTGCCAGCAGTTTGAAGCTTAGGCTAGTCATCTCCTACGAGCAGTACTTC; D: NA; V: TRBV27; size: NA; J: TRBJ2-7
CDR3: CASSVDGQGQYEQYF; DNA: TGTGCCAGCAGCGTAGATGGTCAGGGACAATACGAGCAGTACTTC; D: NA; V: TRBV9; size: few; J: TRBJ2-7
CDR3: CASSSNSGESLHF; DNA: TGTGCCAGCAGTTCGAACTCAGGGGAGTCCCTCCACTTT; D: NA; V: TRBV12-3/TRBV12-4; size: NA; J: TRBJ1-6
CDR3: CASSLGQVYGYTF; DNA: TGTGCCAGCAGTCTGGGACAGGTGTATGGCTACACCTTC; D: TRBD1; V: TRBV12-3/TRBV12-4; size: once; J: TRBJ1-2
CDR3: CASSFNSGGTVLNSPLHF; DNA: TGTGCCAGCAGCTTCAACTCGGGGGGGACAGTGCTCAATTCACCCCTCCACTTT; D: TRBD1; V: TRBV7-2; size: NA; J: TRBJ1-6
CDR3: CASNLQGGNQPQHF; DNA: TGTGCCAGTAATCTGCAGGGGGGCAATCAGCCCCAGCATTTT; D: TRBD1; V: TRBV19; size: few; J: TRBJ1-5
CDR3: CASSRFQGTTEAFF; DNA: TGTGCCAGCAGCCGTTTTCAGGGGACCACTGAAGCTTTCTTT; D: NA; V: TRBV7-2; size: NA; J: TRBJ1-1
CDR3: CASSRTGDSYYGYTF; DNA: TGTGCCAGCAGTCGGACAGGGGATAGTTACTATGGCTACACCTTC; D: TRBD1; V: TRBV27; size: NA; J: TRBJ1-2
CDR3: CASSSPEGAVEAFF; DNA: TGCGCCAGCAGCTCCCCGGAGGGAGCGGTGGAAGCTTTCTTT; D: NA; V: TRBV5-1; size: NA; J: TRBJ1-1
CDR3: CASSHSGIRMNTEAFF; DNA: TGTGCCAGCAGCCATTCTGGCATACGCATGAACACTGAAGCTTTCTTT; D: NA; V: TRBV5-6; size: NA; J: TRBJ1-1
CDR3: CASSQEGAVSYNEQFF; DNA: TGCGCCAGCAGCCAAGAGGGAGCGGTCTCCTACAATGAGCAGTTCTTC; D: NA; V: TRBV4-1; size: NA; J: TRBJ2-1
CDR3: CASRDYTFYEQYF; DNA: TGTGCCAGCCGGGACTACACCTTCTACGAGCAGTACTTC; D: TRBD2; V: TRBV6-5; size: NA; J: TRBJ2-7
CDR3: CASSPDRGSYEQYF; DNA: TGTGCCAGCAGCCCTGACAGGGGATCCTACGAGCAGTACTTC; D: TRBD1; V: TRBV11-3; size: NA; J: TRBJ2-7
CDR3: CASSSNPGQSSNTQYF; DNA: TGTGCCAGCAGTTCAAACCCGGGACAGTCGAGCAATACGCAGTATTTT; D: TRBD1; V: TRBV28; size: once; J: TRBJ2-3
CDR3: CASSMIGDTSYNEQFF; DNA: TGTGCCAGTAGTATGATTGGGGACACCTCCTACAATGAGCAGTTCTTC; D: NA; V: TRBV19; size: NA; J: TRBJ2-1
CDR3: CASSYSLEQFF; DNA: TGTGCCAGCAGTTACTCTCTGGAGCAGTTCTTC; D: NA; V: TRBV6-2/TRBV6-3; size: NA; J: TRBJ2-1